This TCR beta chain was documented in a study of long-term antiretroviral therapy in people with HIV. Study-level findings and limits: Regardless of time point, clones expanded before ART dominated the repertoire.

This clone was seen only once. The antigen remains undetermined. With 3 bases clipped from V and 4 bases from J, the junction kept 7 bases outside the gene matches. The germline V gene encodes CDR1 SGHRS and CDR2 YFSETQ. CDR3 length equals 15 residues. Survey level was the resolution at which the v3.0 immunoSEQ assay ran. Produced via immunoSEQ multiplex PCR; TCRdb's table is partial and in-frame only. The sample records 25,000 to 35,000 clones, over 90% being singletons. The sequence came from a woman aged 40 to 49 with HIV. V gene TRBV5-1 combines with J gene TRBJ2-3; 8 nucleotides line up with TRBD2. Specimen: unsorted PBMCs, collected approximately 6.3 years after starting antiretroviral therapy. In nucleotides, the CDR3 is TGCGCCAGCAGCTCCGGGGGGGACGTTGCAGATACGCAGTATTTT. Protein: CASSSGGDVADTQYF.